The sequence of this TCR beta chain was determined in a study of CD8+ T cells in alopecia areata. Germline V CDR1 and CDR2: SQVTM, ANQGSEA. V lost 3 bases to trimming and J lost 1 base, with 9 bases between them. The CDR3 runs to 13 residues. Treatment of the sample: oral pan-JAK inhibitor, 5-10 mg twice daily. Once RNA had been extracted, it was reverse transcribed into cDNA to act as the sequencing template. The table came from immunoSEQ multiplex PCR; TCRdb's copy has only in-frame clones and leaves some out. The sample lists roughly 220,000 clones; 66% were seen once. The rearrangement joins TRBV29-1 to TRBJ1-1, with D possibly matching TRBD1 (6 bases). The receptor comes from a human donor with alopecia areata. The material sequenced was CD4+ T cells sorted from blood, taken around week 42, from a patient treated with tofacitinib. CDR3 nucleotide sequence: TGCAGCGTTGATACCAGGGGGAACACTGAAGCTTTCTTT. Translation gives CSVDTRGNTEAFF.